This is a list of T cell receptor beta chains from one sample in a study of T cells in narcolepsy. TCRdb's copy holds only in-frame clones and misses some; the assay was immunoSEQ multiplex PCR. This sample has more than 30,000 clones; roughly 80% occur once, and the top ten carry 0.5% to 0.85%. The sequenced material came from memory (CD45RA-) CD4+ T cells from blood. The receptors derive from a human donor in good health. CDR3s include the opening cysteine and the closing phenylalanine or tryptophan. The D gene is left open where the match is weak. Rows may omit the clone size; those that give it use once, few, many or a size class.

v_call	d_call	j_call	clone_size	cdr3_nt	cdr3_aa
TRBV5-4	-	TRBJ2-6	-	TGTGCCAGCAGCTTTAAATCCTCTGGGGCCAACGTCCTGACTTTC	CASSFKSSGANVLTF
TRBV5-5	-	TRBJ1-2	-	TGTGCCAGCAGCTTGGGGCATACAACGAACTATGGCTACACCTTC	CASSLGHTTNYGYTF
TRBV6-5	-	TRBJ1-6	once	TGTGCCAGCAAACAACAGGGACGGTCACCCCTCCACTTT	CASKQQGRSPLHF
TRBV5-1	TRBD1	TRBJ1-3	-	TGCGCCAGCAGCCCTGGACAGGTCCGCTCTGGAAACACCATATATTTT	CASSPGQVRSGNTIYF
TRBV27	-	TRBJ1-1	few	TGTGCCAGCAGCCATACTTGGGACACTGAAGCTTTCTTT	CASSHTWDTEAFF
TRBV5-1	TRBD1	TRBJ2-3	-	TGCGCTAGCAGCCCACGACAGGGGGCAACAGATACGCAGTATTTT	CASSPRQGATDTQYF
TRBV5-4	TRBD1	TRBJ2-1	-	TGTGCCAGCAGCCGTGACAGGGGCGCCCACAATGAGCAGTTCTTC	CASSRDRGAHNEQFF
TRBV4-3	TRBD2	TRBJ2-5	-	TGCGCCAGCAGCCAAGATCGGGGGGGCGGAGAGACCCAGTACTTC	CASSQDRGGGETQYF
TRBV5-1	TRBD2	TRBJ2-5	-	TGCGCCAGCACCCCTGGTTGGCGGGGGGACCAAGAGACCCAGTACTTC	CASTPGWRGDQETQYF
TRBV6-5	-	TRBJ1-5	-	TGTGCCAGCGTTAACGCCCTCTCTAAGCCCCAGCATTTT	CASVNALSKPQHF
TRBV19	TRBD2	TRBJ2-1	-	TGTGCCAGTAGTGCCCAGACTAGCGGGGGGGCCTCGCAGTTCTTC	CASSAQTSGGASQFF
TRBV5-4	TRBD2	TRBJ2-1	-	TGTGCCAGCAGCTTTAGCGGGGGGGCGGCTGTGGAGCAGTTCTTC	CASSFSGGAAVEQFF
TRBV30	TRBD2	TRBJ2-5	once	TGTGCCTCGGGGGGGACGGCAGGGACCCAGTACTTC	CASGGTAGTQYF
TRBV9	-	TRBJ1-6	-	TGTGCCAGCAGCGGGGTACTAGGATCACCCCTCCACTTT	CASSGVLGSPLHF
TRBV29-1	-	TRBJ2-5	-	TGCAGCATCCTCGAGGGGTCGGAGACCCAGTACTTC	CSILEGSETQYF
TRBV6-5	-	TRBJ1-3	-	TGTGCCAGCAGGCGCGGAGAATCTGGAAACACCATATATTTT	CASRRGESGNTIYF
TRBV5-1	TRBD1	TRBJ1-4	-	TGCGCCAGCAGCCCCGGGACAGGCCAGTTGGGGTATGAAAAACTGTTTTTT	CASSPGTGQLGYEKLFF
TRBV6-6	-	TRBJ1-6	-	TGTGCCAGCAGTTACTCTCTTTCACCCCTCCACTTT	CASSYSLSPLHF
TRBV18	-	TRBJ2-3	-	TGTGCCAGCTCAACGACAGATACGCAGTATTTT	CASSTTDTQYF
TRBV18	-	TRBJ1-1	-	TGTGCCAGCTCACCACTTTCAAACACTGAAGCTTTCTTT	CASSPLSNTEAFF
TRBV19	-	TRBJ2-1	once	TGTGCCAGTAGTGGAAGAGGGGGGGCATCCTCCTACAATGAGCAGTTCTTC	CASSGRGGASSYNEQFF
TRBV28	-	TRBJ1-6	-	TGTGCCAGCAGTTCAATCGGGGGCGGCCTCCACTTT	CASSSIGGGLHF
TRBV6-1	-	TRBJ2-7	few	TGTGCCAGCAGTGAAGTTGGAGGCAGTTTATACGAGCAGTACTTC	CASSEVGGSLYEQYF
TRBV19	TRBD1	TRBJ1-5	once	TGTGCCAGTAGTATCATAGGGACAGATATAGGGCCCCAGCATTTT	CASSIIGTDIGPQHF
TRBV7-9	-	TRBJ1-1	-	TGTGCCAGCAGCTTAGGGGGGCAGGACACTGAAGCTTTCTTT	CASSLGGQDTEAFF
TRBV5-1	-	TRBJ1-4	-	TGCGCCAGCAGCGTATCAGGGCAGTCTAATGAAAAACTGTTTTTT	CASSVSGQSNEKLFF
TRBV27	TRBD2	TRBJ2-1	-	TGTGCCAGCAGTTTTGGAAGCGGGGGGCCCTACTACAATGAGCAGTTCTTC	CASSFGSGGPYYNEQFF
TRBV6-4	TRBD2	TRBJ2-7	-	TGTGCCAGCAGTGACCTAGCGGGGGGGCCCTACGAGCAGTACTTC	CASSDLAGGPYEQYF
TRBV30	-	TRBJ2-3	-	TGTGCCTGGAGTCCCCCAGGGGTTCGAGATACGCAGTATTTT	CAWSPPGVRDTQYF
TRBV28	-	TRBJ2-3	-	TGTGCCAGCAGTTCCCTAGGGGGGGCGGGAGATACGCAGTATTTT	CASSSLGGAGDTQYF
TRBV4-3	TRBD1	TRBJ1-2	-	TGCGCCAGCAGCCAAGATTGGAAGTTCGACAGGGGAGGCTACACCTTC	CASSQDWKFDRGGYTF
TRBV30	TRBD1	TRBJ1-5	-	TGTGCCTGCAAGACAGGGGGCGATCAGCCCCAGCATTTT	CACKTGGDQPQHF
TRBV6-5	-	TRBJ1-1	-	TGTGCCAGCAGTTACGGGGGACATACTGAAGCTTTCTTT	CASSYGGHTEAFF
TRBV10-3	TRBD1	TRBJ2-6	-	TGTGCCATCAACCCATCGGGACAGCTTTTCTCTGGGGCCAACGTCCTGACTTTC	CAINPSGQLFSGANVLTF
TRBV2	TRBD1	TRBJ2-1	-	TGTGCCAGCAATCAAGGACAGGGGCCGGCTGAGCAGTTCTTC	CASNQGQGPAEQFF
TRBV19	TRBD1	TRBJ1-2	-	TGTGCCAGTAGTAGGGACAGGGGACCGGGAGGCTATGGCTACACCTTC	CASSRDRGPGGYGYTF
TRBV2	-	TRBJ2-3	-	TGTGCCAGCAGTGATGGGGCCGGGGTTTACACAGATACGCAGTATTTT	CASSDGAGVYTDTQYF
TRBV7-2	TRBD2	TRBJ2-1	-	TGTGCCAGCAGCTGGGGGGGCTACAATGAGCAGTTCTTC	CASSWGGYNEQFF
TRBV28	-	TRBJ1-2	-	TGTGCCAGCAGGAGCGAGACTGCCAGCCGCTATGGCTACACCTTC	CASRSETASRYGYTF
TRBV4-3	-	TRBJ1-2	-	TGCGCCAGCAGCCGGGACCCGTCGGTAGACTATGGCTACACCTTC	CASSRDPSVDYGYTF
TRBV5-6	-	TRBJ1-3	-	TGTGCCAGCAGCTTGCGGATAACTTGGGATACCGGAAACACCATATATTTT	CASSLRITWDTGNTIYF
TRBV28	-	TRBJ1-2	-	TGTGCCAGCAGTCCTAAGGAGATTCGCTATGGCTACACCTTC	CASSPKEIRYGYTF
TRBV29-1	TRBD1	TRBJ1-2	-	TGCAGCGTCGGACAGGGCGTGAGGTATGGCTACACCTTC	CSVGQGVRYGYTF
TRBV2	-	TRBJ1-4	-	TGTGCCAGCAGTGTTTGGTGGGGGTCGGAAAAACTGTTTTTT	CASSVWWGSEKLFF
TRBV5-4	-	TRBJ2-1	-	TGTGCCAGCAGCTTTACAGGATACAATGAGCAGTTCTTC	CASSFTGYNEQFF
TRBV25-1	TRBD1	TRBJ1-2	-	TGTGCCACCCGACCAGGGGGACCCTATGGCTACACCTTC	CATRPGGPYGYTF
TRBV5-1	-	TRBJ1-2	-	TGCGCCAGCAGCCCCGGGACCCACGTCGGTGGCTACACCTTC	CASSPGTHVGGYTF
TRBV7-9	-	TRBJ1-3	-	TGTGCCAGCAGCTTAGAGCCCGGCCGCTCTGGAAACACCATATATTTT	CASSLEPGRSGNTIYF